Presented here are 28 T cell receptor beta chains from one specimen sequenced in a study of T-cell memory formation after mild COVID-19. MiXCR, applied by TCRdb to the 5' RACE reads, yields one record per CDR3 protein. The table shows roughly 200,000 distinct CDR3 sequences, with under 20% occurring only once. The sample taken for sequencing was PBMCs or a T cell subset sorted from them (not recorded which). The receptor source for this set is an adult woman who had mild COVID-19 (a few samples of this study predate the infection). Cell type and time point are not known.

This clonotype was counted ten times or more. The chain joins TRBV5-1 to TRBJ2-3, with D perhaps matching TRBD1 or TRBD2 (5 bases each). The CDR3 runs 15 residues. Trimming removed 4 bases from V and 4 bases from J, with 16 bases in between. Germline V CDR1 and CDR2: SGHRS, YFSETQ. The CDR3 sequence is CASSPNLRDADTQYF. The CDR3 DNA is TGCGCCAGCAGCCCGAATCTCAGGGACGCAGATACGCAGTATTTT.

This clonotype occurred many times. The V call is TRBV5-6, the J call TRBJ2-5; 7 bases match TRBD1. The V gene's germline CDR1 is SGHDT and CDR2 YYEEEE. The CDR3 is 14 amino acids. Losses at the gene ends were 0 bases for V and 4 bases for J; bases not matched to a gene: 3. The CDR3 bases are TGTGCCAGCAGCTTGGGACAGGGCGTAGAGACCCAGTACTTC. Protein sequence: CASSLGQGVETQYF.

The DNA for the CDR3 is TGTGCCAGCTCACTAATTCTTGCCAGCTCCTACAATGAGCAGTTCTTC. This codes for CASSLILASSYNEQFF. This sequence joins TRBV18 and TRBJ2-1; the D is unclear. Germline loops: CDR1 KGHSH, CDR2 LQKENI. The length of the CDR3 is 16 residues. Trimming took off 4 bases at V and 0 bases at J, with 13 bases between the two ends. Drawing the rest from reference TRBV18 and TRBJ2-1, the complete variable domain is NAGVMQNPRHLVRRRGQEARLRCSPMKGHSHVYWYRQLPEEGLKFMVYLQKENIIDESGMPKERFSAEFPKEGPSILRIQQVVRGDSAAYFCASSLILASSYNEQFFGPGTRLTVL.

The chain carries TRBV7-9 and TRBJ2-5; D ambiguous. The CDR3 loop spans 12 amino acids. Trimming shortened V by 10 bases and J by 5 bases, and 14 bases separated the two germline ends. Per the germline V gene, CDR1 is SEHNR and CDR2 is FQNEAQ (reference sequence). The CDR3 region has the DNA TGTGCCATCGACCCAGGCAGGGAGACCCAGTACTTC. This sequence encodes CAIDPGRETQYF.

This clonotype was detected many times. The rearrangement joins TRBV28 to TRBJ1-2; 10 nucleotides agree with TRBD1. Losses at the gene ends were 6 bases for V and 14 bases for J; bases not matched to a gene: 18. The CDR3 length is 15 residues. The germline V gene has CDR1 MDHEN and CDR2 SYDVKM. CDR3 sequence (DNA): TGTGCCAGCAGCCGACTTACCGGGACAGGGGCCCAAAGAACCTTC. Protein product: CASSRLTGTGAQRTF.

The genes are TRBV7-2 and TRBJ1-1; no definite D call. The germline CDR1 and CDR2 sequences are SGHTA and FQGNSA. Trimming removed 1 base from V and 8 bases from J, with 11 bases in between. The CDR3 covers 13 residues. The CDR3 region has the DNA TGTGCCAGCAGCTTAGATTTTTCAGCGGAAGCTTTCTTT. Translating it yields CASSLDFSAEAFF.

This clonotype was detected only once. J is TRBJ2-2 and V is TRBV5-4, with D uncertain. V dropped 10 bases and J dropped 4 bases, with 8 bases sitting between them. CDR1 and CDR2 (germline): SGHNT, YYREEE (reference sequence). The CDR3 spans 11 residues. The CDR3 bases are TGTGCCGCCCGGATCACCGGGGAGCTGTTTTTT. It yields the protein CAARITGELFF.

This clonotype was picked up a small number of times. The chain joins TRBV12-3 or TRBV12-4 to TRBJ2-3; D remains ambiguous. This CDR3 region has 14 residues. Trimming removed 2 bases from V and 4 bases from J, with 10 bases in between. CDR3 protein: CASSLSGSPDTQYF. The CDR3, as DNA: TGTGCCAGCAGTTTAAGTGGTAGCCCAGATACGCAGTATTTT.

This clonotype came up a few times. The V and J genes are TRBV12-3 or TRBV12-4 and TRBJ2-3; D unclear. V shed 0 bases and J shed 10 bases, with 8 bases lying between them. The CDR3 runs 12 residues. Here the CDR3 DNA reads TGTGCCAGCAGTTTAGCCCTAAGAGCGCAGTATTTT. Its translation is CASSLALRAQYF.

This clonotype was seen a handful of times. The chain has TRBV7-9 and TRBJ2-1; no clear D. CDR3 length equals 18 residues. The germline V gene has CDR1 SEHNR and CDR2 FQNEAQ (reference sequence). Trimming took 4 bases from V and 0 from J, leaving 19 bases between them. The CDR3 DNA reads TGTGCCAGCAGCTCCCCCGTGGCTGGCCGGAGCTCCTACAATGAGCAGTTCTTC. Translating it yields CASSSPVAGRSSYNEQFF.

This clonotype was recorded a few times. J is TRBJ1-4 and V is TRBV11-2; D call uncertain. Germline CDR1 is SGHAT and CDR2 is FQNNGV. This CDR3 spans 13 amino acids. The V end was cut by 4 bases, the J end by 2 bases, with 5 bases between. The CDR3 coding sequence is TGTGCCAGCAGCTCAAGGACTAATGAAAAACTGTTTTTT. This encodes CASSSRTNEKLFF.

This clonotype was observed a handful of times. V usage is TRBV6-1 and J usage is TRBJ2-1; no clear D. The CDR3 totals 14 residues. Trimming shortened V by 1 base and J by 5 bases, and 9 bases separated the two germline ends. Germline CDR1 reads MNHNS; CDR2 reads SASEGT. The CDR3 DNA sequence: TGTGCCAGCAGTGAAGGTTGGCGACACAATGAGCAGTTCTTC. Its protein is CASSEGWRHNEQFF.

The chain uses TRBV7-9 and TRBJ2-3; 9 bases line up with TRBD2. The CDR3 totals 16 residues. In germline, CDR1 is SEHNR, CDR2 FQNEAQ (reference sequence). The J segment lost 0 bases and the V segment lost 5 bases, leaving 6 bases of the junction unmatched. In nucleotides, the CDR3 is TGTGCCAGCAGCGGACCCGGGACTAGCAGCACAGATACGCAGTATTTT. Its protein product is CASSGPGTSSTDTQYF.

There are a few counts of this clonotype. The V and J genes are TRBV20-1 and TRBJ2-3; 9 bases line up with TRBD2. Germline V gene sequence: CDR1 DFQATT, CDR2 SNEGSKA (reference sequence). J lost 4 bases, V lost 3 bases, and 2 bases had no gene match. CDR3 length: 13 residues. CDR3 sequence reads: CSARSGGPDTQYF. The CDR3 nucleotides read TGCAGTGCTAGGAGCGGGGGGCCAGATACGCAGTATTTT.

This clonotype was seen more than once but under ten times. The rearrangement uses TRBV20-1 and TRBJ1-5, with 8 positions matching TRBD1. The CDR3 runs to 16 residues. Looked up from germline, CDR1 is DFQATT and CDR2 is SNEGSKA (reference sequence). V lost 0 bases and J lost 3; bases outside the gene matches: 7. This CDR3 reads CSARDRDRRVNQPQHF. Written as DNA, the CDR3 is TGCAGTGCTAGAGATAGGGACAGGCGAGTCAATCAGCCCCAGCATTTT.

The CDR3 is CASTKGQGASGANVLTF. CDR3 DNA: TGTGCCAGCACCAAGGGACAGGGGGCCTCTGGGGCCAACGTCCTGACTTTC. The rearrangement links TRBV6-6 to TRBJ2-6, with 12 bases lining up with TRBD1. Germline assignment: CDR1 MNHNY and CDR2 SVGAGI (reference sequence). The V segment lost 7 bases and the J segment 0 bases; nucleotides outside the gene matches: 4. The CDR3 runs 17 residues.

This rearrangement joins TRBV4-1 to TRBJ2-4; possibly TRBD2 for D (5 bases). CDR1 MGHRA and CDR2 YSYEKL come from the germline V gene. The CDR3 is 15 amino acids. V lost 3 bases and J 5 bases, leaving 14 bases between the germline ends. CDR3 coding DNA: TGCGCCAGCAGCCAGATCGGACTGACCCAAAACATTCAGTACTTC. It encodes CASSQIGLTQNIQYF.

This clonotype has a handful of counts. V usage is TRBV6-1 and J usage is TRBJ2-7; 9 bases are shared with TRBD1. V shed 8 bases and J 3 bases; nucleotides not matched to a gene: 8. This CDR3 is 14 amino acids long. Germline loops: CDR1 MNHNS, CDR2 SASEGT. The DNA of the CDR3 is TGTGCCAGCTGGGAGGACAGGGGCGACTACGAGCAGTACTTC. The encoded protein is CASWEDRGDYEQYF.

The genes are TRBV7-2 and TRBJ2-2; D is unclear. CDR3 length equals 13 residues. V shed 8 bases and J shed 4 bases, with 11 bases lying between them. Germline lookup yields CDR1 SGHTA and CDR2 FQGNSA. In DNA, the CDR3 is TGTGCCAGCTCGAATAGTGGCACCGGGGAGCTGTTTTTT. Protein product: CASSNSGTGELFF.

The chain couples TRBV30 to TRBJ1-5, with a possible D match to TRBD1 (5 bases). V lost 0 bases and J lost 6, with 18 bases in between. The germline V gene has CDR1 GTSNPN and CDR2 SVGIG (reference sequence). The CDR3 has 16 residues. CDR3: CAWSVMEGSSGQPQHF. Written as DNA, the CDR3 is TGTGCCTGGAGTGTAATGGAGGGGAGTTCGGGTCAGCCCCAGCATTTT.

This clonotype was seen ten or more times. The chain couples TRBV7-3 to TRBJ2-2, with 8 bases lining up with TRBD1. The CDR3 sequence is 16 residues long. CDR1 and CDR2 (germline): SGHTA, FQGTGA. Unmatched junction bases numbered 4, after V lost 2 bases and J lost 2 bases. DNA for the CDR3: TGTGCCAGCAGCTTAGGTGGACAGGGCAACACCGGGGAGCTGTTTTTT. It translates to CASSLGGQGNTGELFF.

This clonotype was seen only a few times. The chain has TRBV15 and TRBJ1-2; D might be TRBD1 (6 bases). Germline CDR1 is LNHNV and CDR2 is YYDKDF (reference sequence). Trimming removed 5 bases from V and 8 bases from J, with 18 bases in between. CDR3 length: 14 residues. As DNA, the CDR3 is TGTGCCACCAGCGGCACAGGGAGAAGCGAAGGCTACACCTTC. Translation gives CATSGTGRSEGYTF. The complete variable domain, with remaining parts taken from reference TRBV15 and TRBJ1-2, reads DAMVIQNPRYQVTQFGKPVTLSCSQTLNHNVMYWYQQKSSQAPKLLFHYYDKDFNNEADTPDNFQSRRPNTSFCFLDIRSPGLGDTAMYLCATSGTGRSEGYTFGSGTRLTVV.

The rearrangement uses TRBV20-1 and TRBJ2-7, with D tentatively TRBD1 (5 bases). Germline lookup yields CDR1 DFQATT and CDR2 SNEGSKA (reference sequence). This CDR3 contains 14 residues. Between the trimmed V and J ends, which lost 3 bases and 3 bases, there was a span of 15 bases. CDR3 amino acids: CSASGRQQNYEQYF. For the CDR3, the DNA is TGCAGTGCTAGCGGGCGACAGCAGAACTACGAGCAGTACTTC.

This clonotype has just a few counts. This rearrangement joins TRBV4-1 to TRBJ2-7; the match to TRBD1 covers 8 bases. The CDR3 is 14 amino acids. The junction had 2 bases not matched to a gene; V was cut back by 1 base and J by 3 bases. Germline values: CDR1 MGHRA, CDR2 YSYEKL. Here the CDR3 DNA reads TGCGCCAGCAGCCAAGGGACAGGGTTCTACGAGCAGTACTTC. Translation: CASSQGTGFYEQYF.

J is TRBJ1-1 and V is TRBV7-9, with D possibly TRBD1 on 5 matching bases. The CDR3 sequence is 12 residues long. V lost 5 bases, J lost 5 bases, and 9 bases lay in between. Germline lookup yields CDR1 SEHNR and CDR2 FQNEAQ (reference sequence). The CDR3 here is CASSIRVTEAFF. In DNA, the CDR3 is TGTGCCAGCAGCATCAGGGTTACTGAAGCTTTCTTT.

The rearrangement joins TRBV6-1 to TRBJ2-7, with 7 bases lining up with TRBD1. CDR3 size: 13 residues. V lost 6 bases to trimming and J lost 4 bases; unmatched junction nucleotides: 6. Germline-derived CDR1 and CDR2 are MNHNS and SASEGT. CDR3 nucleotides: TGTGCCAGCAGGCGACAGGGAGTTTACGAGCAGTACTTC. This translates into CASRRQGVYEQYF.

CDR3 sequence: CASSKAGYRGNTGELFF. The CDR3 DNA sequence: TGTGCCAGCAGCAAGGCCGGTTATCGGGGTAACACCGGGGAGCTGTTTTTT. V and J are TRBV21-1 and TRBJ2-2. TRBV21-1 is termed a pseudogene. The CDR3 consists of 17 residues.

The chain links TRBV12-3 or TRBV12-4 to TRBJ1-1, with 8 bases fitting TRBD1. The CDR3 covers 14 residues. V was clipped by 6 bases and J by 4 bases; unmatched bases: 7. The CDR3 bases are TGTGCCAGCAGACAACAGGGGGGAGGCACTGAAGCTTTCTTT. Translation: CASRQQGGGTEAFF.